Following are 12 T cell receptor beta chains from one sample sequenced in a study of PD-L1 blockade in urothelial cancer. The assay was immunoSEQ multiplex PCR, and TCRdb's table has in-frame clones only and misses some. The sample shows 49,000 or so clones, 86% of them seen only once. Noted time point: pretreatment peripheral blood. Sequences were derived from PBMCs, sampled around atezolizumab (anti-PD-L1) treatment. Receptor source: a man aged 55 to 69 with urothelial cancer.

V usage is TRBV19 and J usage is TRBJ2-3, with 8 bases that match TRBD2. Germline V CDR1 and CDR2: LNHDA, SQIVND (reference sequence). CDR3 length equals 16 residues. V was clipped by 5 bases and J by 3 bases; unmatched bases: 10. Written as DNA, the CDR3 is TGTGCCAGTAGTCCCCCGACTAGCGTATTAACAGATACGCAGTATTTT. Translated: CASSPPTSVLTDTQYF. The variable domain in full, completed from reference TRBV19 and TRBJ2-3, reads DGGITQSPKYLFRKEGQNVTLSCEQNLNHDAMYWYRQDPGQGLRLIYYSQIVNDFQKGDIAEGYSVSREKKESFPLTVTSAQKNPTAFYLCASSPPTSVLTDTQYFGPGTRLTVL.

The chain uses TRBV19 and TRBJ2-3; weak D call: TRBD2 (5 bases). V was trimmed by 9 bases and J by 5 bases, leaving 15 bases between them. This CDR3 region has 13 residues. Germline CDR1 and CDR2: LNHDA and SQIVND (reference sequence). The CDR3 bases are TGTGCCAGCCGGGAATTGGGCCAAGATACGCAGTATTTT. It codes for CASRELGQDTQYF.

The chain combines TRBV9 with TRBJ1-3; D is unclear. CDR1 is SGDLS, CDR2 YYNGEE, per germline. The CDR3 runs to 15 residues. V was cut by 2 bases and J by 0 bases, with 9 bases left in between. CDR3 residues: CASSVVGSSGNTIYF. DNA of the CDR3: TGTGCCAGCAGCGTTGTTGGGAGCTCTGGAAACACCATATATTTT.

The genes are TRBV19 and TRBJ2-5; 10 positions match TRBD2. The CDR3 extends over 15 amino acids. The germline gives CDR1 LNHDA, CDR2 SQIVND (reference sequence). The trim removed 3 bases at V and 3 bases at J, leaving 4 bases unmatched. CDR3 sequence reads: CASSISGLAEETQYF. The CDR3 nucleotides read TGTGCCAGTAGTATTTCCGGACTAGCGGAAGAGACCCAGTACTTC.

The chain has TRBV4-2 and TRBJ1-4; tentatively, D is TRBD1 (5 bases). V was cut by 0 bases and J by 4 bases, with 12 bases left in between. The germline CDR1 and CDR2 sequences are LGHNA and YNFKEQ. The CDR3 spans 16 residues. The DNA of the CDR3 is TGTGCCAGCAGCCAAGAGTGGTTCAGGGATAATGAAAAACTGTTTTTT. It translates to CASSQEWFRDNEKLFF.

The gene calls are TRBV5-6 and TRBJ2-3; TRBD2 matches at 14 bases. Germline V lookup: CDR1 SGHDT, CDR2 YYEEEE. This CDR3 region has 18 residues. J gave up 0 bases and V 4 bases, and 7 bases lay outside the gene matches. This CDR3 is CASSGGLAGGLSTDTQYF. Written as DNA, the CDR3 is TGTGCCAGCAGCGGAGGACTAGCGGGGGGCCTTAGCACAGATACGCAGTATTTT.

This clone appeared a single time. CDR3 sequence (DNA): TGCGCCAGCAGCCCAGGACAGGGTCTAGTCAACGAGCAGTACTTC. This sequence encodes CASSPGQGLVNEQYF. The chain links TRBV5-1 to TRBJ2-7, with 8 bases matching TRBD1. Germline CDR1 is SGHRS and CDR2 is YFSETQ. This CDR3 comprises 15 residues. J was trimmed by 5 bases and V by 4 bases; bases with no gene match: 11.

The chain joins TRBV15 to TRBJ2-7; 7 bases match TRBD2. V shed 4 bases, J shed 3 bases, and the junction held 3 bases outside the gene matches. Germline V gene sequence: CDR1 LNHNV, CDR2 YYDKDF (reference sequence). The CDR3 length is 13 residues. The CDR3 region has the DNA TGTGCCACCAGCATTGGACTAGTCTACGAGCAGTACTTC. Translation: CATSIGLVYEQYF.

The chain employs TRBV27 and TRBJ1-2; D call uncertain. V was trimmed by 5 bases and J by 4 bases, leaving 11 bases between them. CDR3 size: 13 residues. Germline V CDR1 and CDR2: MNHEY, SMNVEV (reference sequence). The CDR3 loop reads CASSHLEPYGYTF. In DNA form, the CDR3 reads TGTGCCAGCAGTCACCTTGAGCCCTATGGCTACACCTTC.

This clone showed up just a few times. This chain uses TRBV2 with TRBJ1-2; 7 bases fit TRBD1. The CDR3 runs 15 residues. Looked up from germline, CDR1 is SNHLY and CDR2 is FYNNEI. The ends lost 5 bases at V and 2 bases at J; junction bases unmatched: 8. This CDR3 reads CASSPSLQGNYGYTF. CDR3 nucleotide sequence: TGTGCCAGCAGTCCCTCCTTACAGGGGAACTATGGCTACACCTTC.

This chain uses TRBV7-8 with TRBJ2-1; 14 bases line up with TRBD2. The CDR3 extends over 16 amino acids. The V gene end was trimmed by 5 bases and the J gene end by 7 bases; junction bases not matched to a gene: 7. Germline CDR1 reads SGHVS; CDR2 reads FQNEAQ. The CDR3 protein is CASSRGTSGSVNEQFF. DNA of the CDR3: TGTGCCAGCAGCAGAGGGACTAGCGGGAGTGTTAATGAGCAGTTCTTC.

V is TRBV7-9 and J is TRBJ1-1, with D unresolved. Between the trimmed V and J ends, which lost 3 bases and 4 bases, there was a span of 12 bases. Germline V lookup: CDR1 SEHNR, CDR2 FQNEAQ (reference sequence). There are 14 residues in the CDR3. CDR3 nucleotide sequence: TGTGCCAGCAGCTTGGTGAGTCGAGTCACTGAAGCTTTCTTT. Protein product: CASSLVSRVTEAFF. Based on the CDR3 plus reference TRBV7-9 and TRBJ1-1, the full variable domain is DTGVSQNPRHKITKRGQNVTFRCDPISEHNRLYWYRQTLGQGPEFLTYFQNEAQLEKSRLLSDRFSAERPKGSFSTLEIQRTEQGDSAMYLCASSLVSRVTEAFFGQGTRLTVV.